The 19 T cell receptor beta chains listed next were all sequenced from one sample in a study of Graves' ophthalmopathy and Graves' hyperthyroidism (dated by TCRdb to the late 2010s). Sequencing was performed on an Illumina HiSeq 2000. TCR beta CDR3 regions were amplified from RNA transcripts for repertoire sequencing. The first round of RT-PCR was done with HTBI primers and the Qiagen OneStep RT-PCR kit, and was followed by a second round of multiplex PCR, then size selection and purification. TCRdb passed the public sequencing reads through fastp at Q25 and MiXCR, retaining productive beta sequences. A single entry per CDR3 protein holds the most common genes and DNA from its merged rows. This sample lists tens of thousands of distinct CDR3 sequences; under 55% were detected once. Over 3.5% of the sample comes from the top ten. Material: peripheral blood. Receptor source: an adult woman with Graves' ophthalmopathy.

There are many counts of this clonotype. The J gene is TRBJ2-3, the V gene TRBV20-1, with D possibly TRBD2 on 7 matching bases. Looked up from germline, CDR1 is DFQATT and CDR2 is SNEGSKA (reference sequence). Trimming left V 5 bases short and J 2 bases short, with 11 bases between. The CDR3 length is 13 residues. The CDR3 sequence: CSAGGGATDTQYF. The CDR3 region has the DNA TGCAGTGCTGGGGGGGGGGCCACAGATACGCAGTATTTT.

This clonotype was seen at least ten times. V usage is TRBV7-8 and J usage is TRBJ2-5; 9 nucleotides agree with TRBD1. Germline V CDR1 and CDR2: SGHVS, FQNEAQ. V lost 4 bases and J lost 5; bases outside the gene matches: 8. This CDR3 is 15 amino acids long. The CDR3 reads CASSSYRGRRETQYF. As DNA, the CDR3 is TGTGCCAGCAGCTCGTACAGGGGGCGGCGGGAGACCCAGTACTTC.

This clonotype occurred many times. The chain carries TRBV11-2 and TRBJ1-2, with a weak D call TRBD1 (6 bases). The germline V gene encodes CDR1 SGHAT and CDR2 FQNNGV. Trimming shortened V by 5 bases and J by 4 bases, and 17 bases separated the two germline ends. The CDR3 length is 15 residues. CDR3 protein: CASSPGGTIFYGYTF. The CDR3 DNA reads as TGTGCCAGCAGCCCGGGGGGGACAATTTTCTATGGCTACACCTTC.

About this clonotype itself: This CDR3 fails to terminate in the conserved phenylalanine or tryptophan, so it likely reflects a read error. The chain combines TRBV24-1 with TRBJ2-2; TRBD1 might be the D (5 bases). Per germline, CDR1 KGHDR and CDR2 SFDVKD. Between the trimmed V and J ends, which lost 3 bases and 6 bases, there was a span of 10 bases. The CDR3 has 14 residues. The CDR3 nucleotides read TGTGCCACCAGTGATACTGAGACAGCCGGGGAGCTGTTTTTA. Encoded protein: CATSDTETAGELFL.

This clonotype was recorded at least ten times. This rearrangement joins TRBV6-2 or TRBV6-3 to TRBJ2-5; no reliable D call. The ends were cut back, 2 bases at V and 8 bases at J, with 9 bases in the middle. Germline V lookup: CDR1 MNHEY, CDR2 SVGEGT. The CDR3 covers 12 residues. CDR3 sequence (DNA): TGTGCCAGCAGTTACGAACAAGGTACCCAGTACTTC. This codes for CASSYEQGTQYF.

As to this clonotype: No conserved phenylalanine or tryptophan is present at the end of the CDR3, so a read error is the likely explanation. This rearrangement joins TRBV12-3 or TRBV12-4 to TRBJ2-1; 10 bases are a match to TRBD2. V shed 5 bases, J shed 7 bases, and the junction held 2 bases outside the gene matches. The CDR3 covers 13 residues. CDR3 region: CASSSGRANEQFV. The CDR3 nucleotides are TGTGCCAGCAGTAGCGGGAGGGCAAATGAGCAGTTCGTC.

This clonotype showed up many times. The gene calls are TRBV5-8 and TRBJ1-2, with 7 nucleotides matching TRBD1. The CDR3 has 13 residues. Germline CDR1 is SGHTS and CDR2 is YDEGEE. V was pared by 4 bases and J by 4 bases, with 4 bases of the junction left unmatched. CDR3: CASSTGTAYGYTF. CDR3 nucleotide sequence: TGTGCCAGCAGCACCGGGACAGCCTATGGCTACACCTTC.

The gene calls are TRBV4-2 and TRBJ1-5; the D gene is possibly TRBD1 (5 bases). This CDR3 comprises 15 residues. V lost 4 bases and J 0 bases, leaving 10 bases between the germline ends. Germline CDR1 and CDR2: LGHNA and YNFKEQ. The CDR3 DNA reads TGTGCCAGCAGCCGGGGGAGGGCTAGCAATCAGCCCCAGCATTTT. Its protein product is CASSRGRASNQPQHF.

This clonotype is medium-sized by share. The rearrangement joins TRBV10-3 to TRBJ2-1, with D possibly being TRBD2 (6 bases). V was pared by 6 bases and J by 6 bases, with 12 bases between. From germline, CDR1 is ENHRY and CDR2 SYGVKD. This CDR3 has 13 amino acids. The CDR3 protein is CAISGSKGNEQFF. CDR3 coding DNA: TGTGCCATCAGCGGGAGTAAAGGCAATGAGCAGTTCTTC.

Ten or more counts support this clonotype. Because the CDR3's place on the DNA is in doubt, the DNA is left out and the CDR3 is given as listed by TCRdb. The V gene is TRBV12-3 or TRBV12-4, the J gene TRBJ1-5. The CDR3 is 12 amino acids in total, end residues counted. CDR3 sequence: CASSFLRQPQHF.

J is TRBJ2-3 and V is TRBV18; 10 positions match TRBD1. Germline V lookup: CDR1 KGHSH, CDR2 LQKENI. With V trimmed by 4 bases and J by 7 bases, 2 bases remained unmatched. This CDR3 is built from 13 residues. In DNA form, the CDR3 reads TGTGCCAGCTCACGGGGACAGGGGAATACGCAGTATTTT. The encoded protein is CASSRGQGNTQYF.

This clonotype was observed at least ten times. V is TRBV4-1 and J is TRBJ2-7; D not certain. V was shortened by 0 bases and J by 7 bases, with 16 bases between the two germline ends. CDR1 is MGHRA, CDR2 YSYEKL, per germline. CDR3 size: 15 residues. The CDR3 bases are TGCGCCAGCAGCCAAGATTGGGCCCCCCTACGGGAGCAGTACTTC. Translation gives CASSQDWAPLREQYF.

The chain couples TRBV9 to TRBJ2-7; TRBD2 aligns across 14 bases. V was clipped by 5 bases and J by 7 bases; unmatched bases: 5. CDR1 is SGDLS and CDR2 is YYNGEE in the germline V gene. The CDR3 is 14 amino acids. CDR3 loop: CASSGLAGGLEQYF. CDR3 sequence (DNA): TGTGCCAGCAGTGGACTAGCGGGAGGACTGGAGCAGTACTTC.

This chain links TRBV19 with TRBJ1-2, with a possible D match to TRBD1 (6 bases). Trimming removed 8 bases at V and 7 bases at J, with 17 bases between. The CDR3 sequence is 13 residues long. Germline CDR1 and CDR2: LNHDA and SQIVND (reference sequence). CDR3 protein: CASQYRVASGYTF. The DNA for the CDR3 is TGTGCCAGTCAATACAGGGTGGCGAGTGGCTACACCTTC.

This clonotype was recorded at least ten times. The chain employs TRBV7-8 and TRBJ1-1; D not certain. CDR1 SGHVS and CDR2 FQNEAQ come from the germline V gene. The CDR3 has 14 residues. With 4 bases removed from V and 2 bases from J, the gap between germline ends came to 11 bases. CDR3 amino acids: CASSSPFRNTEAFF. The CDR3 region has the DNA TGTGCCAGCAGCTCACCTTTTCGAAACACTGAAGCTTTCTTT.

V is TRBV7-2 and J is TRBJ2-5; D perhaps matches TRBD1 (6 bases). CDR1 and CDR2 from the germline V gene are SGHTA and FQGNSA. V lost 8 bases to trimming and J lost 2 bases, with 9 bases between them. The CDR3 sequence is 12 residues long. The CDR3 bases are TGTGCCAGCGGCGACAGGCAAGAGACCCAGTACTTC. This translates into CASGDRQETQYF. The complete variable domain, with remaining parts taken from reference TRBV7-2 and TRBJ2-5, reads GAGVSQSPSNKVTEKGKDVELRCDPISGHTALYWYRQSLGQGLEFLIYFQGNSAPDKSGLPSDRFSAERTGGSVSTLTIQRTQQEDSAVYLCASGDRQETQYFGPGTRLLVL.

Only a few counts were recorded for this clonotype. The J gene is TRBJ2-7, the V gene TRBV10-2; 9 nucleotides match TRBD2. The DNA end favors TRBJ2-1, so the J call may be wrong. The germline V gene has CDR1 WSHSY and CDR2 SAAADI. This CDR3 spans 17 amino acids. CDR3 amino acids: CASSHGGRVGFNNEQFF. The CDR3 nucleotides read TGCGCCAGCAGTCATGGCGGGAGGGTAGGGTTCAACAATGAGCAGTTCTTC.

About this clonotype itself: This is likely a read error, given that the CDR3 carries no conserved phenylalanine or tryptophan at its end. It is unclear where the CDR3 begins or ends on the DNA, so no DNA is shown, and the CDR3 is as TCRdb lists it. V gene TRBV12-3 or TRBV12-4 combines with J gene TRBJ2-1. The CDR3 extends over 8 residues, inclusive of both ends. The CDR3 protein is CATYSEST.

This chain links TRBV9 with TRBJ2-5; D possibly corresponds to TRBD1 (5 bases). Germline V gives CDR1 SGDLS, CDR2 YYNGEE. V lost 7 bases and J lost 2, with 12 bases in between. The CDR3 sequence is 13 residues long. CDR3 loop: CASAGATQETQYF. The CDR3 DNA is TGTGCCAGCGCTGGGGCAACTCAAGAGACCCAGTACTTC.